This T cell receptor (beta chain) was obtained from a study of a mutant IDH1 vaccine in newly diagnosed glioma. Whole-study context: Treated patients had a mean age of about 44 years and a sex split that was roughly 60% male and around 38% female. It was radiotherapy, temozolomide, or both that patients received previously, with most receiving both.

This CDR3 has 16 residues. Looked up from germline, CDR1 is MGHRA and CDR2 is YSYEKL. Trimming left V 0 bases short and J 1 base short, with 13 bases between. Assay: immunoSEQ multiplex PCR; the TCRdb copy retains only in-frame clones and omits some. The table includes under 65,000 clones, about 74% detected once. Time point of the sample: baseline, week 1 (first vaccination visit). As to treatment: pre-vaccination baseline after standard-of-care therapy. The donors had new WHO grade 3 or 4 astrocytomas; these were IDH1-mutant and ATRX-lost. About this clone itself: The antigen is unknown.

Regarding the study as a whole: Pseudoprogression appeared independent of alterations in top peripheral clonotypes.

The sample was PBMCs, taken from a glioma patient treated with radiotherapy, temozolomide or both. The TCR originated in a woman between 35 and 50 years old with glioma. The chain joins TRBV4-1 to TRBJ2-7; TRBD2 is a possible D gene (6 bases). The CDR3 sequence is CASSQEFSGPSYEQYF. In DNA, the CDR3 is TGCGCCAGCAGCCAAGAATTCAGCGGGCCTTCCTACGAGCAGTACTTC.